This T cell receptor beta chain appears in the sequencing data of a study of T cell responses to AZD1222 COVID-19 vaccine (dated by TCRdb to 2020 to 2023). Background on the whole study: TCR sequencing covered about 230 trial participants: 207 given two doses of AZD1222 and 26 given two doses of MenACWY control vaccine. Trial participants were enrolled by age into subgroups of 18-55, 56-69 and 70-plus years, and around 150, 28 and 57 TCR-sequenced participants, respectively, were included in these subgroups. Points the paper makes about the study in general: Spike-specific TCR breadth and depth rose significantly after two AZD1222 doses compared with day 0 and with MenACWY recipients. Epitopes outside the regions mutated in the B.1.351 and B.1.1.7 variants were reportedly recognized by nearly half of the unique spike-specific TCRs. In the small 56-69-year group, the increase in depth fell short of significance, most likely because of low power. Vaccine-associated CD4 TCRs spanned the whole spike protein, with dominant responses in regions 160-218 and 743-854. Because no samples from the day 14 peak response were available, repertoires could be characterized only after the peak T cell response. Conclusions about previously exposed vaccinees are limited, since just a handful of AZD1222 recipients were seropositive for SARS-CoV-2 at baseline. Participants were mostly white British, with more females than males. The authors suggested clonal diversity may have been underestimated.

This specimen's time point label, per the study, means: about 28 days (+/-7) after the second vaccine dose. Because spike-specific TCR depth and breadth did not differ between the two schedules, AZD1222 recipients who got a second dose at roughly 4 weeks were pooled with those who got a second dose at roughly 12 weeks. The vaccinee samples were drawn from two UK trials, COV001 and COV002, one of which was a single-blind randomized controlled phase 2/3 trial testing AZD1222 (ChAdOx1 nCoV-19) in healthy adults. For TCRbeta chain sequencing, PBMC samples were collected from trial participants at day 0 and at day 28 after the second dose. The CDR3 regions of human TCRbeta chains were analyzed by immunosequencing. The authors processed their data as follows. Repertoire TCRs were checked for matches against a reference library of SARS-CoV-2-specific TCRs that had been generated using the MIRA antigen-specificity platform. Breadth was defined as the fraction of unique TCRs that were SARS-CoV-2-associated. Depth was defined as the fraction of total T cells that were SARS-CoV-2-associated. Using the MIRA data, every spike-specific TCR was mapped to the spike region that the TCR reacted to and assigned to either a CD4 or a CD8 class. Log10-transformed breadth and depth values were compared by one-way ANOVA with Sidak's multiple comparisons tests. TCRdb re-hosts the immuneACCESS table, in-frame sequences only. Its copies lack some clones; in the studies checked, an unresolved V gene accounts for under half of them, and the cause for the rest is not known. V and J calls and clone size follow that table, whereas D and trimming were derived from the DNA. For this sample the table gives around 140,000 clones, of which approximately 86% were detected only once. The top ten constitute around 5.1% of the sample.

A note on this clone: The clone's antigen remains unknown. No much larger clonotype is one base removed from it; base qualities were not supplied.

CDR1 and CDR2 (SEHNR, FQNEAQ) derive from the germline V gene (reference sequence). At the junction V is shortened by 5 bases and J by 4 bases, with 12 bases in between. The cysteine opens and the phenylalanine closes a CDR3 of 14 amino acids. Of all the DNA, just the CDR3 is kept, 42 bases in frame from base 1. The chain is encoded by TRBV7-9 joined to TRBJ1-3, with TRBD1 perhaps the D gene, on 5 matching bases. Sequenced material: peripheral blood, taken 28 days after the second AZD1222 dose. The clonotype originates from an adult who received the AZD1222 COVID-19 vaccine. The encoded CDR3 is CASSPGTDGNTIYF. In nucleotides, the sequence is TGTGCCAGCAGCCCCGGGACGGACGGAAACACCATATATTTT.